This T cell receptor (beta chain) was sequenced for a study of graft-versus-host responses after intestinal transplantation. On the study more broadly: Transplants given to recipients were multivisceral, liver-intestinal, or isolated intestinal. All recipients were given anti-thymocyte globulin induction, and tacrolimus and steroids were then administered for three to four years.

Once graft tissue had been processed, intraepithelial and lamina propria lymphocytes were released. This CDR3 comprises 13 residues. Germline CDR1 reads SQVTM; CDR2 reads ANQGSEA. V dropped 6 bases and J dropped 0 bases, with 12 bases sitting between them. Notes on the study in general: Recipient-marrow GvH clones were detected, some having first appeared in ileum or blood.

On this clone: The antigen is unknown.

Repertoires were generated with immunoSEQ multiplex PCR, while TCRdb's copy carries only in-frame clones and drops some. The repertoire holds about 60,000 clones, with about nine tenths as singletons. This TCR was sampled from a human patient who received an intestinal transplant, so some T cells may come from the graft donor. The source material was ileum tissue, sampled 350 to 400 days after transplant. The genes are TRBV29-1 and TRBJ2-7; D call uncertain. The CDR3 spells CSVGARSSYEQYF. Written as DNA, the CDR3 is TGCAGCGTGGGCGCCAGGAGCTCCTACGAGCAGTACTTC.